This T cell receptor beta chain was sequenced for a study of Ad26.COV2.S vaccination and SARS-CoV-2 variants. With 1 base removed from V and 1 base from J, the gap between germline ends came to 7 bases. CDR3 size: 14 residues. The germline V gene encodes CDR1 LGHNA and CDR2 YSLEER. The protocol was immunoSEQ multiplex PCR, while the TCRdb copy is restricted to in-frame clones and leaves out a portion. Among about 350,000 clones listed, 65% to 90% were seen once. As to treatment: 15 to 20 received Ad26.COV2.S at low or high dose, single or two shots; five or six received placebo; per-sample allocation not given. Day 63 after the first vaccine or placebo injection was the time point for sampling.

The TCR was taken from a person between 18 and 59 years old who received the Ad26.COV2.S COVID-19 vaccine or a placebo. The chain recombines TRBV4-3 with TRBJ2-5; no firm D call. The material was peripheral blood, obtained in a trial of Ad26.COV2.S vaccine versus placebo. The CDR3 region has the DNA TGCGCCAGCAGCCAAGGCTACTTCCAAGAGACCCAGTACTTC. This encodes CASSQGYFQETQYF.